What follows are 27 T cell receptor beta chains derived from one specimen sequenced in a study of neurological immune-mediated disorders. Each CDR3 protein is one row after TCRdb ran MiXCR on the 5' RACE reads. The table records roughly 28,000 distinct CDR3 sequences, 9.5% to 15% of them present only once. The sample consisted of PBMCs. These receptor sequences come from a man in his sixties in good health.

This clonotype appeared many times. The chain is built from TRBV5-1 and TRBJ2-3; 11 bases map to TRBD2. Germline V lookup: CDR1 SGHRS, CDR2 YFSETQ. V gave up 4 bases and J gave up 3 bases; unmatched junction bases: 4. CDR3 size: 15 residues. The CDR3 nucleotides read TGCGCCAGCAGCCGAGGACTAGCGGGTACAGATACGCAGTATTTT. It translates to CASSRGLAGTDTQYF.

The sample holds many counts of this clonotype. The gene calls are TRBV12-3 or TRBV12-4 and TRBJ2-7; TRBD1 aligns across 9 bases. The CDR3 has 17 amino acids. The V gene end was trimmed by 5 bases and the J gene end by 1 base; junction bases not matched to a gene: 12. The CDR3 is CASSPNTGTGRSYEQYF. In DNA, the CDR3 is TGTGCCAGCAGTCCAAATACTGGGACAGGGAGATCCTACGAGCAGTACTTC.

This clonotype was counted ten times or more. The chain carries TRBV5-1 and TRBJ2-2; TRBD1 agrees at 8 bases. Germline CDR1 reads SGHRS; CDR2 reads YFSETQ. V trimming: 4 bases; J trimming: 7 bases; junction bases outside the gene matches: 9. The CDR3 extends over 15 amino acids. The CDR3 reads CASSPDRASGGELFF. DNA for the CDR3: TGCGCCAGCAGCCCGGACAGGGCCTCCGGCGGGGAGCTGTTTTTT.

The genes are TRBV6-1 and TRBJ2-1; possibly TRBD1 or TRBD2 for D (5 bases each). The CDR3 loop spans 15 amino acids. V lost 9 bases, J lost 0 bases, and 15 bases lay in between. Germline CDR1 and CDR2: MNHNS and SASEGT. CDR3 coding DNA: TGTGCCAGTCTGGGACGGGAAACCTCCTACAATGAGCAGTTCTTC. Translated, it gives CASLGRETSYNEQFF.

Ten or more counts support this clonotype. The chain employs TRBV5-6 and TRBJ2-7; D unclear. Germline V lookup: CDR1 SGHDT, CDR2 YYEEEE. Trimming shortened V by 2 bases and J by 5 bases, and 11 bases separated the two germline ends. The CDR3 is 13 residues long. CDR3 sequence: CASSFHLRDEQYF. The CDR3 DNA reads TGTGCCAGCAGCTTTCACCTCCGCGACGAGCAGTACTTC.

This clonotype has more than one count but fewer than ten. The rearrangement uses TRBV18 and TRBJ2-7; D is unresolved. Deletions cut 2 bases from V and 3 bases from J, with 14 bases between. CDR3 length: 15 amino acids. The germline V gene encodes CDR1 KGHSH and CDR2 LQKENI. CDR3 amino acids: CASSPSHASFYEQYF. The CDR3 region has the DNA TGTGCCAGCTCACCATCCCACGCCTCCTTCTACGAGCAGTACTTC.

This clonotype was detected ten times or more. This sequence joins TRBV6-2 or TRBV6-3 and TRBJ2-2; TRBD2 might be the D (5 bases). V was trimmed by 5 bases and J by 6 bases, leaving 19 bases between them. This CDR3 contains 16 residues. Germline CDR1 reads MNHEY; CDR2 reads SVGEGT. The CDR3 DNA follows: TGTGCCAGCAGTAAGCGACGGGAACCAACACCCGGGGAGCTGTTTTTT. It yields the protein CASSKRREPTPGELFF.

Ten or more counts support this clonotype. V usage is TRBV3-2 and J usage is TRBJ1-1; TRBD1, the table's D call, was not compared with the DNA. TRBV3-2 is a pseudogene segment. The CDR3 runs 14 residues. The CDR3 loop is CASRGDRRNTEAFF. CDR3 bases: TGTGCCAGCAGGGGGGACAGGAGGAACACTGAAGCTTTCTTT.

There are many counts of this clonotype. V gene TRBV6-2 or TRBV6-3 combines with J gene TRBJ1-1, with D unresolved. The length of the CDR3 is 13 residues. Trimming cost V 6 bases and J 6 bases, with 14 bases left between them. Germline CDR1 MNHEY, CDR2 SVGEGT. CDR3 sequence reads: CASRPPSGAEAFF. Here the CDR3 DNA reads TGTGCCAGCAGACCCCCCTCGGGAGCTGAAGCTTTCTTT.

This chain links TRBV9 with TRBJ2-1; D is uncertain. CDR3 size: 15 residues. Trimming pared 4 bases from V and 4 bases from J, leaving 15 bases between. The germline CDR1 and CDR2 sequences are SGDLS and YYNGEE. CDR3 protein: CASSSLGGRYNEQFF. The CDR3 DNA sequence: TGTGCCAGCAGCTCCTTGGGTGGGCGATACAATGAGCAGTTCTTC.

This sequence joins TRBV12-3 or TRBV12-4 and TRBJ2-1; 7 bases map to TRBD2. V shed 7 bases, J shed 2 bases, and the junction held 8 bases outside the gene matches. This CDR3 comprises 15 residues. The CDR3 region is CASTYGGLTYNEQFF. The CDR3 coding sequence is TGTGCCAGCACCTACGGGGGGTTAACCTACAATGAGCAGTTCTTC.

This clonotype was observed many times. V gene TRBV9 combines with J gene TRBJ2-1; 7 bases agree with TRBD1. There are 17 residues in the CDR3. V was pared by 5 bases and J by 7 bases, with 18 bases of the junction left unmatched. Germline assignment: CDR1 SGDLS and CDR2 YYNGEE. CDR3 sequence reads: CASSRTPPDRASNEQFF. The CDR3 DNA reads as TGTGCCAGCAGTCGTACCCCCCCCGACAGGGCGAGTAATGAGCAGTTCTTC.

This clonotype was recorded many times. The chain couples TRBV5-5 to TRBJ2-1; TRBD2 matches 8 bases. Germline V lookup: CDR1 SGHKS, CDR2 YYEKEE (reference sequence). Losses at the gene ends were 0 bases for V and 7 bases for J; bases not matched to a gene: 9. CDR3 length: 16 amino acids. The CDR3: CASSLAFSGGWNEQFF. The CDR3 DNA is TGTGCCAGCAGCTTGGCGTTCAGCGGGGGTTGGAATGAGCAGTTCTTC.

In the case of this clonotype: A much larger clone lies one base from this, so it may be a read error. The conserved final phenylalanine or tryptophan is absent from the CDR3, which likely points to a read error. DNA for the CDR3: TGCGCCAGCAGCTTGGAGCGACAGGGGGTCTACGAGCAGTACTGC. Amino acid sequence: CASSLERQGVYEQYC. The V gene is TRBV5-1, the J gene TRBJ2-7; 9 bases agree with TRBD1. Trimming took 0 bases from V and 3 from J; bases not matched to a gene: 4. The CDR3 has 15 residues. Germline CDR1 SGHRS, CDR2 YFSETQ.

The rearrangement uses TRBV20-1 and TRBJ2-1; no clear D gene. Germline V CDR1 and CDR2: DFQATT, SNEGSKA (reference sequence). The V and J ends lost 5 bases and 8 bases respectively, with 16 bases between them. The CDR3 spans 13 residues. DNA of the CDR3: TGCAGTGCTGGATCCCGTGTGGGCGATGAGCAGTTCTTC. Translating gives CSAGSRVGDEQFF.

This clonotype has at least ten counts. The CDR3 nucleotides read TGTGCCAGCAGATGGAGAGGGGGCAGCGCACCCCTCCACTTT. It translates to CASRWRGGSAPLHF. The V gene is TRBV6-5, the J gene TRBJ1-6; 7 bases fit TRBD1. J was trimmed by 11 bases and V by 6 bases; bases with no gene match: 10. Germline CDR1 reads MNHEY; CDR2 reads SVGAGI. The CDR3 consists of 14 residues.

This clonotype has a count of ten or more. The V call is TRBV29-1, the J call TRBJ1-1, with D unclear. Trimming removed 4 bases at V and 8 bases at J, with 14 bases between. CDR1 and CDR2 from the germline V gene are SQVTM and ANQGSEA. The CDR3 extends over 12 amino acids. CDR3 nucleotides: TGCAGCGTTGTGGGATTGGAGAGAGAAGCTTTCTTT. Its protein is CSVVGLEREAFF.

This clonotype was observed many times. The chain combines TRBV5-1 with TRBJ2-2; no clear D. There are 14 residues in the CDR3. The V gene's germline CDR1 is SGHRS and CDR2 YFSETQ. V gave up 5 bases and J gave up 7 bases, with 15 bases separating them. This CDR3 is CASSLLSNGGELFF. The CDR3 bases are TGCGCCAGCAGTCTCTTAAGTAATGGCGGGGAGCTGTTTTTT.

This clonotype has at least ten counts. The V call is TRBV5-1, the J call TRBJ2-1; D uncertain. The V end was cut by 4 bases, the J end by 4 bases, with 12 bases between. CDR3 size: 14 residues. Germline lookup yields CDR1 SGHRS and CDR2 YFSETQ. The CDR3 here is CASSAVLGYNEQFF. CDR3 bases: TGCGCCAGCAGCGCGGTCCTGGGGTACAATGAGCAGTTCTTC.

The chain joins TRBV12-3 or TRBV12-4 to TRBJ2-7; 8 bases line up with TRBD2. Germline trimming cut 3 bases from V and 2 bases from J; bases unmatched to any gene: 6. The CDR3 contains 15 residues. CDR3 region: CASSFGGRQTYEQYF. CDR3 DNA: TGTGCCAGCAGTTTTGGCGGGAGGCAGACCTACGAGCAGTACTTC.

This clonotype showed up many times. The chain carries TRBV5-5 and TRBJ1-5; D might be TRBD1 (6 bases). The germline V and J ends were trimmed by 0 bases and 9 bases, with 13 bases remaining between them. The CDR3 is made up of 14 amino acids. The germline gives CDR1 SGHKS, CDR2 YYEKEE (reference sequence). The CDR3 coding sequence is TGTGCCAGCAGCTTGGGTCAGGGGCAGAGGCCCCAGCATTTT. This translates into CASSLGQGQRPQHF.

In this sample, this clonotype turned up many times. The rearrangement joins TRBV20-1 to TRBJ2-5, with TRBD1 identical over 7 bases. Looked up from germline, CDR1 is DFQATT and CDR2 is SNEGSKA (reference sequence). V gave up 2 bases and J gave up 1 base; unmatched junction bases: 7. This CDR3 contains 15 residues. CDR3: CSARNRQGSQETQYF. In nucleotides, the CDR3 is TGCAGTGCTAGAAATCGACAGGGCAGCCAAGAGACCCAGTACTTC.

Many counts were recorded for this clonotype. The chain links TRBV18 to TRBJ1-1; D call uncertain. CDR1 is KGHSH and CDR2 is LQKENI in the germline V gene. The CDR3 is made up of 11 amino acids. With 5 bases removed from V and 8 bases from J, the gap between germline ends came to 9 bases. DNA for the CDR3: TGTGCCAGCTCAGATGAAACAGAAGCTTTCTTT. It encodes CASSDETEAFF.

This clonotype occurred many times. V and J are TRBV28 and TRBJ2-7; 8 bases fit TRBD1. Germline CDR1 MDHEN, CDR2 SYDVKM. J was trimmed by 1 base and V by 1 base; bases with no gene match: 12. This CDR3 region has 18 residues. The DNA for the CDR3 is TGTGCCAGCAGTTTATCGGACAGGGCGCCCTTGGCTTCCTACGAGCAGTACTTC. Its translation is CASSLSDRAPLASYEQYF.

This clonotype was seen at least ten times. The chain couples TRBV20-1 to TRBJ2-3, with TRBD2 matching 14 bases. Germline-derived CDR1 and CDR2 are DFQATT and SNEGSKA (reference sequence). The CDR3 has 20 residues. Trimming at V came to 0 bases and at J to 4 bases, leaving 15 bases not matched to a gene. This CDR3 reads CSARDIFGLAGGVAADTQYF. The CDR3 region has the DNA TGCAGTGCTAGAGACATCTTCGGACTAGCGGGAGGAGTCGCGGCAGATACGCAGTATTTT.

This clonotype has ten or more counts. The chain links TRBV12-3 or TRBV12-4 to TRBJ1-5; D not certain. Trimming stripped 6 bases from V and 6 bases from J, with 9 bases between. This CDR3 is 12 amino acids long. The CDR3 DNA is TGTGCCAGCAGGACGACGGGTCAGCCCCAGCATTTT. This translates into CASRTTGQPQHF.

Ten or more counts support this clonotype. The rearrangement uses TRBV10-3 and TRBJ2-1, with D unclear. This CDR3 spans 16 amino acids. The V gene's germline CDR1 is ENHRY and CDR2 SYGVKD. Trimming stripped 4 bases from V and 0 bases from J, with 13 bases between. CDR3 bases: TGTGCCATCAGTGCCGCCCCGGTTAACTCCTACAATGAGCAGTTCTTC. Protein sequence: CAISAAPVNSYNEQFF.